Presented here are 27 T cell receptor beta chains from one specimen sequenced in a study of T cells in Graves' hyperthyroidism and ophthalmopathy. RNA transcripts provided the source from which TCR beta CDR3 regions were amplified. An initial round of RT-PCR targeting the TCR CDR3 relied on the HTBI primer set. MiXCR, applied by TCRdb to the multiplex PCR reads, yields one record per CDR3 protein. The table has 400,000 to 600,000 distinct CDR3 sequences, about 16% seen once. Sequenced input: blood. The receptors shown here come from a woman aged 25 to 39 with Graves' ophthalmopathy.

This clonotype occurred many times. J is TRBJ2-7 and V is TRBV5-1, with D unresolved. Trimming pared 0 bases from V and 3 bases from J, leaving 7 bases between. The CDR3 contains 13 residues. From germline, CDR1 is SGHRS and CDR2 YFSETQ. CDR3 sequence reads: CASSLEDGYEQYF. CDR3 coding DNA: TGCGCCAGCAGCTTGGAGGACGGCTACGAGCAGTACTTC.

The rearrangement uses TRBV19 and TRBJ2-4; perhaps TRBD2 as D (5 bases). V was pared by 6 bases and J by 0 bases, with 12 bases between. Per germline, CDR1 LNHDA and CDR2 SQIVND (reference sequence). The CDR3 length is 15 residues. The CDR3 here is CASSPEGVAKNIQYF. CDR3 DNA: TGTGCCAGTAGCCCAGAGGGTGTAGCCAAAAACATTCAGTACTTC.

The CDR3 sequence is CASSPGHPSGNTIYF. Here the CDR3 DNA reads TGTGCCAGCAGTCCGGGACACCCCTCTGGAAACACCATATATTTT. The chain carries TRBV28 and TRBJ1-3, with D perhaps TRBD1 (6 bases). Germline V lookup: CDR1 MDHEN, CDR2 SYDVKM. Trimming stripped 5 bases from V and 0 bases from J, with 11 bases between. This CDR3 is 15 amino acids long. Looking up the rest from reference TRBV28 and TRBJ1-3 gives the full variable domain: DVKVTQSSRYLVKRTGEKVFLECVQDMDHENMFWYRQDPGLGLRLIYFSYDVKMKEKGDIPEGYSVSREKKERFSLILESASTNQTSMYLCASSPGHPSGNTIYFGEGSWLTVV.

This clonotype was counted between two and nine times. This chain links TRBV6-2 or TRBV6-3 with TRBJ2-1; 11 nucleotides agree with TRBD1. The CDR3 runs to 14 residues. Per the germline V gene, CDR1 is MNHEY and CDR2 is SVGEGT. V gave up 5 bases and J gave up 8 bases; unmatched junction bases: 5. CDR3 in DNA: TGTGCCAGCAGTGGACAGGGGGCGCGCGATGAGCAGTTCTTC. It encodes CASSGQGARDEQFF.

In its sample, this clonotype was seen many times. This chain joins TRBV18 and TRBJ1-1; D remains ambiguous. Trimming pared 6 bases from V and 6 bases from J, leaving 17 bases between. The germline V gene has CDR1 KGHSH and CDR2 LQKENI. The CDR3 contains 14 residues. The CDR3 DNA reads as TGTGCCAGCTCGACCTACCCGGGCGGGTCTGAAGCTTTCTTT. Its protein is CASSTYPGGSEAFF. The full variable domain, in which reference TRBV18 and TRBJ1-1 provide the parts outside the CDR3, is NAGVMQNPRHLVRRRGQEARLRCSPMKGHSHVYWYRQLPEEGLKFMVYLQKENIIDESGMPKERFSAEFPKEGPSILRIQQVVRGDSAAYFCASSTYPGGSEAFFGQGTRLTVV.

The V call is TRBV29-1, the J call TRBJ2-7; 9 positions agree with TRBD2. Germline V gene sequence: CDR1 SQVTM, CDR2 ANQGSEA. Unmatched junction bases numbered 7, after V lost 6 bases and J lost 1 base. This CDR3 has 14 amino acids. The CDR3, as DNA: TGCAGCGTCCTCTCGGGACTAGCTTCCTACGAGCAGTACTTC. Translating gives CSVLSGLASYEQYF.

There are many counts of this clonotype. The gene calls are TRBV28 and TRBJ2-3; 10 nucleotides match TRBD2. V shed 5 bases and J 2 bases; nucleotides not matched to a gene: 7. This CDR3 comprises 16 residues. The V gene's germline CDR1 is MDHEN and CDR2 SYDVKM. CDR3 sequence reads: CASSSPGLAITDTQYF. The CDR3, as DNA: TGTGCCAGCAGTAGTCCGGGACTAGCGATCACAGATACGCAGTATTTT.

This chain connects TRBV19 to TRBJ2-2; TRBD1 agrees at 7 bases. V lost 4 bases and J lost 1; bases outside the gene matches: 3. CDR1 is LNHDA and CDR2 is SQIVND in the germline V gene (reference sequence). The CDR3 totals 15 residues. CDR3 nucleotide sequence: TGTGCCAGTAGTAAAGGGGGCCGGAACACCGGGGAGCTGTTTTTT. As protein: CASSKGGRNTGELFF.

This clonotype was recorded at least ten times. The V and J genes are TRBV11-2 and TRBJ2-1; D tentatively fits TRBD1 or TRBD2 (5 bases each). Germline V gene lookup returns CDR1 SGHAT and CDR2 FQNNGV. This CDR3 has 17 amino acids. V was trimmed by 2 bases and J by 5 bases, leaving 19 bases between them. CDR3 coding DNA: TGTGCCAGCAGCTTATTTGGTGTTTCGGGACGGGACAATGAGCAGTTCTTC. Its protein product is CASSLFGVSGRDNEQFF.

This clonotype has more than one count but fewer than ten. This rearrangement joins TRBV2 to TRBJ2-2, with 7 bases fitting TRBD2. Germline V gives CDR1 SNHLY, CDR2 FYNNEI. This CDR3 has 15 amino acids. J lost 6 bases, V lost 4 bases, and 8 bases had no gene match. In nucleotides, the CDR3 is TGTGCCAGCAGTGTTTACCCTAGCGGCCCCGGGGAGCTGTTTTTT. Translating gives CASSVYPSGPGELFF.

This clonotype was observed at least ten times. The rearrangement links TRBV7-8 to TRBJ1-4; D is possibly TRBD1 (6 bases). The V gene lost 1 base and the J gene lost 10 bases, with 16 bases spanning the gap. This CDR3 has 15 residues. CDR1 SGHVS and CDR2 FQNEAQ come from the germline V gene. As DNA, the CDR3 is TGTGCCAGCAGCTTAGGACCAGGGGAGGGGGGAAAACTGTTTTTT. Protein sequence: CASSLGPGEGGKLFF.

This clonotype was seen a single time. The chain recombines TRBV5-4 with TRBJ2-5; either TRBD1 or TRBD2 may fit D (5 bases each). V lost 4 bases to trimming and J lost 0 bases, with 10 bases between them. CDR3 size: 14 residues. The V gene's germline CDR1 is SGHNT and CDR2 YYREEE (reference sequence). The CDR3 loop reads CASSTGRNQETQYF. In DNA form, the CDR3 reads TGTGCCAGCAGCACGGGACGCAACCAAGAGACCCAGTACTTC.

The V call is TRBV29-1, the J call TRBJ2-3, with D possibly matching TRBD2 (6 bases). The CDR3 consists of 12 residues. Germline V gene data show CDR1 as SQVTM and CDR2 as ANQGSEA. V lost 3 bases and J 4 bases, leaving 8 bases between the germline ends. CDR3 loop: CSVELAADTQYF. As DNA, the CDR3 is TGCAGCGTTGAGTTAGCGGCAGATACGCAGTATTTT.

Notes on this clonotype: This may be a read error: a much more frequent sequence differs by one nucleotide. The V call is TRBV2, the J call TRBJ1-4; D unresolved. The CDR3 sequence is 13 residues long. CDR1 SNHLY and CDR2 FYNNEI come from the germline V gene. V shed 7 bases and J shed 7 bases, with 13 bases lying between them. CDR3 sequence: CASNPGAPEKLFF. CDR3 sequence (DNA): TGTGCCAGCAATCCGGGTGCCCCTGAAAAACTGTTTTTT.

The chain recombines TRBV7-3 with TRBJ2-2, with D possibly matching TRBD1 (5 bases). V was pared by 2 bases and J by 3 bases, with 10 bases between. The CDR3 covers 15 residues. Germline V CDR1 and CDR2: SGHTA, FQGTGA. The CDR3 loop reads CASSLGAVDTGELFF. The CDR3 bases are TGTGCCAGCAGCTTAGGGGCCGTGGACACCGGGGAGCTGTTTTTT. Filled out from reference TRBV7-3 and TRBJ2-2, the complete variable domain reads GAGVSQTPSNKVTEKGKYVELRCDPISGHTALYWYRQSLGQGPEFLIYFQGTGAADDSGLPNDRFFAVRPEGSVSTLKIQRTERGDSAVYLCASSLGAVDTGELFFGEGSRLTVL.

This clonotype came up many times. The rearrangement uses TRBV20-1 and TRBJ2-5, with 8 bases identical to TRBD2. CDR1 and CDR2 (germline): DFQATT, SNEGSKA (reference sequence). The CDR3 has 14 amino acids. The V segment lost 4 bases and the J segment 5 bases; nucleotides outside the gene matches: 9. This CDR3 reads CSATRLAIGETQYF. CDR3 bases: TGCAGTGCTACAAGACTAGCGATTGGGGAGACCCAGTACTTC.

The V and J genes are TRBV27 and TRBJ2-1; TRBD2 matches 9 bases. Germline assignment: CDR1 MNHEY and CDR2 SMNVEV (reference sequence). Losses at the gene ends were 3 bases for V and 8 bases for J; bases not matched to a gene: 8. The CDR3 runs to 15 residues. CDR3 nucleotide sequence: TGTGCCAGCAGTTTCTATAGCGGGAGTAACTATGAGCAGTTCTTC. Amino acid sequence: CASSFYSGSNYEQFF.

The genes are TRBV27 and TRBJ1-6; 10 bases align to TRBD1. This CDR3 is 13 amino acids long. Per germline, CDR1 MNHEY and CDR2 SMNVEV (reference sequence). The ends lost 4 bases at V and 9 bases at J; junction bases unmatched: 0. Here the CDR3 DNA reads TGTGCCAGCAGTTGGGACAGGGGTTCACCCCTCCACTTT. Translating it yields CASSWDRGSPLHF.

This clonotype was counted at least ten times. V usage is TRBV5-1 and J usage is TRBJ2-7, with D possibly being TRBD1 (5 bases). The CDR3 extends over 12 amino acids. V lost 4 bases and J 8 bases, leaving 13 bases between the germline ends. CDR1 is SGHRS, CDR2 YFSETQ, per germline. This chain's CDR3 is CASSRMGLQQYF. The CDR3, as DNA: TGCGCCAGCAGCCGAATGGGGCTTCAGCAGTACTTC.

This clonotype was detected ten times or more. The CDR3 protein is CASIPGQYSNQPQHF. The DNA of the CDR3 is TGTGCCAGCATTCCCGGACAGTATAGCAATCAGCCCCAGCATTTT. The rearrangement uses TRBV6-2 or TRBV6-3 and TRBJ1-5, with D maybe TRBD1 (6 bases). The CDR3 is made up of 15 amino acids. Per germline, CDR1 MNHEY and CDR2 SVGEGT. Deletions cut 7 bases from V and 0 bases from J, with 13 bases between.

This clonotype was picked up many times. The chain employs TRBV5-1 and TRBJ2-7; D tentatively fits TRBD1 or TRBD2 (5 bases each). The CDR3 runs 16 residues. V was clipped by 0 bases and J by 5 bases, with 18 bases between them. CDR1 is SGHRS, CDR2 YFSETQ, per germline. This chain's CDR3 is CASSLGRWGAGDEQYF. The CDR3 nucleotides read TGCGCCAGCAGCTTGGGAAGGTGGGGCGCCGGGGACGAGCAGTACTTC.

This rearrangement joins TRBV6-2 or TRBV6-3 to TRBJ2-3; no reliable D call. The CDR3 is made up of 17 amino acids. Germline V gene sequence: CDR1 MNHEY, CDR2 SVGEGT. With 6 bases removed from V and 6 bases from J, the gap between germline ends came to 25 bases. CDR3 sequence reads: CASSPLPGTTRLDTQYF. The DNA of the CDR3 is TGTGCCAGCAGCCCCCTCCCAGGCACTACGCGATTGGATACGCAGTATTTT.

This clonotype showed up just a few times. The chain is built from TRBV4-1 and TRBJ2-7; D uncertain. Trimming took off 4 bases at V and 3 bases at J, with 16 bases between the two ends. This CDR3 has 15 residues. The germline CDR1 and CDR2 sequences are MGHRA and YSYEKL. The CDR3 DNA sequence: TGCGCCAGCAGCCCTAGTGGAGCCGCAAACTACGAGCAGTACTTC. Its protein product is CASSPSGAANYEQYF.

This clonotype has just a few counts. The V gene is TRBV6-1, the J gene TRBJ2-1, with D possibly being TRBD2 (6 bases). Germline CDR1 reads MNHNS; CDR2 reads SASEGT. Trimming cost V 7 bases and J 10 bases, with 23 bases left between them. This CDR3 contains 15 residues. The CDR3 protein is CASTFGTPKEGEQFF. CDR3 nucleotides: TGTGCCAGCACCTTCGGGACTCCTAAGGAAGGAGAGCAGTTCTTC.

This clonotype has at least ten counts. A read error is possible here, since a much larger clone lies one base away. The chain couples TRBV7-3 to TRBJ1-1; D is uncertain. Trimming removed 2 bases from V and 1 base from J, with 5 bases in between. Germline CDR1 and CDR2: SGHTA and FQGTGA. The CDR3 sequence is 13 residues long. CDR3: CASSLSANTEAFF. CDR3 sequence (DNA): TGTGCCAGCAGCTTATCAGCGAACACTGAAGCTTTCTTT.

Ten or more counts support this clonotype. The chain links TRBV28 to TRBJ1-2; D possibly corresponds to TRBD1 (6 bases). This CDR3 contains 14 residues. The V end was cut by 8 bases, the J end by 3 bases, with 16 bases between. From germline, CDR1 is MDHEN and CDR2 SYDVKM. Here the CDR3 reads CASYPRGADYGYTF. In DNA, the CDR3 is TGTGCCAGCTACCCCAGGGGCGCCGACTATGGCTACACCTTC.

This clonotype was counted many times. This sequence joins TRBV20-1 and TRBJ2-7; no firm D call. In germline, CDR1 is DFQATT, CDR2 SNEGSKA (reference sequence). Trimming removed 4 bases at V and 2 bases at J, with 12 bases between. The CDR3 is made up of 13 amino acids. In DNA form, the CDR3 reads TGCAGTGCTATAAGGACCACCACCTACGAGCAGTACTTC. Protein: CSAIRTTTYEQYF.